The present T cell receptor (beta chain) was sequenced within a study of CXCR3-negative and CXCR3-positive naive CD8 T cells. The CDR3 consists of 12 residues. CDR1 and CDR2 from the germline V gene are SQVTM and ANQGSEA. With UMI labels, 5' RACE was used to prepare the TRB cDNA libraries. TCRdb reprocessed the 5' RACE reads, keeping one entry per CDR3 protein, no DNA. This sample contains fewer than 80,000 distinct CDR3 sequences. This TCR came from a human donor in good health. Some clones in this sample may be carry-over from other donors' samples. The sequencing input was naive CXCR3- CD8+ T cells from blood. Sample subset: CD45RO-CCR7+CD27+CD95- naive CD8+ T cells lacking CXCR3 (TNR3-). This chain links TRBV29-1 with TRBJ2-7; as DNA is missing, the TRBD1 call by TCRdb cannot be tested. CDR3 in amino acids: CSVVTSGVEQYF.